The 25 T cell receptor beta chains below all came from one sample that was sequenced in a study of CD8 T cells in ankylosing spondylitis (dated 2017 in TCRdb). What the research found in general, with its limitations: A TCR beta motif made up of fewer than 10 highly homologous amino acid variants appeared to be characteristic of blood from ankylosing spondylitis patients.

Library construction relied on 5' RACE. Sequencing was carried out with an Illumina HiSeq 2500. TCRdb reprocessed the public reads (quality trimming at Q25 with fastp, clone calling with MiXCR) and kept in-frame beta chains. Entries are consolidated by CDR3 protein sequence, retaining the most common genes and DNA. The sample table lists approximately 540,000 distinct CDR3 sequences, about 13% of them with a count of one. About 6.5% of the sample is in the top ten clones. No antigens are known for them. Sequenced material: blood, either unsorted or a sorted T cell fraction (not recorded which). These receptors all stem from a male donor with ankylosing spondylitis.

The rearrangement uses TRBV20-1 and TRBJ2-3; D is ambiguous. CDR3 length: 11 amino acids. Germline CDR1 is DFQATT and CDR2 is SNEGSKA (reference sequence). Deletions cut 4 bases from V and 8 bases from J, with 10 bases between. DNA of the CDR3: TGCAGTGCTAAATCACCCCGTACGCAGTATTTT. Amino acids: CSAKSPRTQYF.

This clonotype was detected a few times. The chain employs TRBV15 and TRBJ2-1, with 8 bases fitting TRBD1. Germline values: CDR1 LNHNV, CDR2 YYDKDF (reference sequence). The CDR3 has 12 amino acids. With 0 bases clipped from V and 13 bases from J, the junction kept 2 bases outside the gene matches. The CDR3 protein is CATSRDRGRQFF. In DNA form, the CDR3 reads TGTGCCACCAGCAGAGACAGGGGGCGTCAGTTCTTC. Using reference TRBV15 and TRBJ2-1 for the parts outside the CDR3, the full variable domain is DAMVIQNPRYQVTQFGKPVTLSCSQTLNHNVMYWYQQKSSQAPKLLFHYYDKDFNNEADTPDNFQSRRPNTSFCFLDIRSPGLGDTAMYLCATSRDRGRQFFGPGTRLTVL.

This chain links TRBV18 with TRBJ1-1; D not resolved. Trimming removed 2 bases from V and 4 bases from J, with 8 bases in between. The CDR3 loop spans 13 amino acids. The V gene's germline CDR1 is KGHSH and CDR2 LQKENI. CDR3 sequence: CASSPSSTTEAFF. CDR3 DNA sequence: TGTGCCAGCTCACCAAGCAGTACCACTGAAGCTTTCTTT.

This clonotype was seen a handful of times. The chain combines TRBV5-1 with TRBJ2-1; D is perhaps TRBD2 (5 bases). Trimming left V 0 bases short and J 1 base short, with 14 bases between. CDR1 and CDR2 from the germline V gene are SGHRS and YFSETQ. This CDR3 is built from 17 residues. CDR3 loop: CASSLGGVDWSYNEQFF. The CDR3 coding sequence is TGCGCCAGCAGCTTGGGGGGAGTGGACTGGTCCTACAATGAGCAGTTCTTC.

This clonotype showed up many times. The V gene is TRBV5-1, the J gene TRBJ2-7; no reliable D call. The V and J ends lost 0 bases and 3 bases respectively, with 10 bases between them. Germline V gives CDR1 SGHRS, CDR2 YFSETQ. The CDR3 has 14 amino acids. CDR3 DNA sequence: TGCGCCAGCAGCTTGGAACTAAACCTCTACGAGCAGTACTTC. It specifies CASSLELNLYEQYF.

This clonotype was picked up a small number of times. The gene calls are TRBV20-1 and TRBJ2-7, with D possibly matching TRBD2 (6 bases). This CDR3 is 12 amino acids long. The V gene's germline CDR1 is DFQATT and CDR2 SNEGSKA (reference sequence). V was shortened by 6 bases and J by 5 bases, with 14 bases between the two germline ends. CDR3 sequence reads: CSASLGGDEQYF. CDR3 in DNA: TGCAGTGCCTCACTGGGCGGGGACGAGCAGTACTTC.

V gene TRBV5-1 combines with J gene TRBJ2-7; TRBD1 matches at 9 bases. Germline V lookup: CDR1 SGHRS, CDR2 YFSETQ. J gave up 4 bases and V 0 bases, and 8 bases lay outside the gene matches. The CDR3 sequence is 16 residues long. For the CDR3, the DNA is TGCGCCAGCAGCTTGGAGGTGCCGGGACAGGGATACGAGCAGTACTTC. Its translation: CASSLEVPGQGYEQYF.

This chain joins TRBV28 and TRBJ2-1; D not resolved. V lost 3 bases and J lost 2, with 20 bases in between. The CDR3 runs 18 residues. CDR1 and CDR2 from the germline V gene are MDHEN and SYDVKM. CDR3 nucleotide sequence: TGTGCCAGCAGTTTCGACCCATTTAGCCCCCTTACCTACAATGAGCAGTTCTTC. Translation gives CASSFDPFSPLTYNEQFF.

V gene TRBV12-3 or TRBV12-4 combines with J gene TRBJ2-1; D unresolved. This CDR3 is built from 15 residues. Trimming pared 3 bases from V and 4 bases from J, leaving 13 bases between. The CDR3 DNA follows: TGTGCCAGCAGTTTCGGCAGTGGTATTTACAATGAGCAGTTCTTC. Translating it yields CASSFGSGIYNEQFF.

This clonotype was seen repeatedly, ten times or more. This rearrangement joins TRBV14 to TRBJ2-1; D ambiguous. There are 14 residues in the CDR3. CDR1 SGHDN and CDR2 FVKESK come from the germline V gene. V lost 4 bases to trimming and J lost 0 bases, with 7 bases between them. The CDR3 sequence: CASSPRLSYNEQFF. CDR3 bases: TGTGCCAGCAGCCCGAGACTCTCCTACAATGAGCAGTTCTTC.

The CDR3 nucleotides are TGCGCCAGCAGCGGGGGACAGGGGAGGACTGAAGCTTTCTTT. Translation gives CASSGGQGRTEAFF. The V and J genes are TRBV5-1 and TRBJ1-1, with TRBD1 identical over 10 bases. V lost 4 bases to trimming and J lost 5 bases; unmatched junction nucleotides: 5. The V gene's germline CDR1 is SGHRS and CDR2 YFSETQ. This CDR3 contains 14 residues. The whole variable domain, remainder taken from reference TRBV5-1 and TRBJ1-1, is KAGVTQTPRYLIKTRGQQVTLSCSPISGHRSVSWYQQTPGQGLQFLFEYFSETQRNKGNFPGRFSGRQFSNSRSEMNVSTLELGDSALYLCASSGGQGRTEAFFGQGTRLTVV.

This clonotype appeared a few times. The chain carries TRBV11-2 and TRBJ2-1; 11 positions agree with TRBD2. CDR3 size: 18 residues. Germline CDR1 reads SGHAT; CDR2 reads FQNNGV. The ends lost 3 bases at V and 7 bases at J; junction bases unmatched: 14. The CDR3 nucleotides read TGTGCCAGCAGCTTGGGTGGGGGTAGCGGGAGGGCCGGGAATGAGCAGTTCTTC. This gives the protein CASSLGGGSGRAGNEQFF.

This clonotype showed up just a few times. This chain joins TRBV20-1 and TRBJ1-4; D gene uncertain. The CDR3 has 13 residues. Germline assignment: CDR1 DFQATT and CDR2 SNEGSKA (reference sequence). The germline V and J ends were trimmed by 7 bases and 4 bases, with 13 bases remaining between them. In DNA form, the CDR3 reads TGCAGTGTTGCGCCCGGAGATAATGAAAAACTGTTTTTT. Protein product: CSVAPGDNEKLFF.

The chain employs TRBV7-2 and TRBJ2-5; a possible D gene is TRBD2 (6 bases). The CDR3 has 16 residues. Between the trimmed V and J ends, which lost 1 base and 5 bases, there was a span of 17 bases. The V gene's germline CDR1 is SGHTA and CDR2 FQGNSA. In DNA, the CDR3 is TGTGCCAGCAGCTTAGTGGGAGGCCTTCAAGAGGAGACCCAGTACTTC. It codes for CASSLVGGLQEETQYF.

V is TRBV7-2 and J is TRBJ2-3, with 8 positions matching TRBD1. The J segment lost 4 bases and the V segment lost 5 bases, leaving 8 bases of the junction unmatched. The CDR3 is made up of 15 amino acids. Germline values: CDR1 SGHTA, CDR2 FQGNSA. The CDR3 nucleotides are TGTGCCAGCAGCGTCGACAGGGGTTCTTCAGATACGCAGTATTTT. It yields the protein CASSVDRGSSDTQYF.

There are many counts of this clonotype. The rearrangement uses TRBV28 and TRBJ1-2; a possible D gene is TRBD1 (6 bases). Germline V gives CDR1 MDHEN, CDR2 SYDVKM. The ends were cut back, 5 bases at V and 4 bases at J, with 17 bases in the middle. CDR3 length: 15 amino acids. CDR3 amino acids: CASSETGLGRYGYTF. CDR3 sequence (DNA): TGTGCCAGCAGTGAAACAGGGTTAGGGCGCTATGGCTACACCTTC.

The chain joins TRBV29-1 to TRBJ1-1; unclear D gene. The V gene's germline CDR1 is SQVTM and CDR2 ANQGSEA. Trimming stripped 5 bases from V and 1 base from J, with 8 bases between. This CDR3 has 12 residues. The CDR3 DNA is TGCAGCGTTAGGCGAGAGAACACTGAAGCTTTCTTT. Protein: CSVRRENTEAFF.

This clonotype turned up a few times. V and J are TRBV11-2 and TRBJ2-1; 13 bases align to TRBD2. The CDR3 consists of 18 residues. Trimming took 5 bases from V and 7 from J; bases not matched to a gene: 14. From germline, CDR1 is SGHAT and CDR2 FQNNGV. The CDR3 protein is CASSLRGLAGVLGNEQFF. The CDR3 region has the DNA TGTGCCAGCAGCCTCCGAGGACTAGCGGGAGTGTTGGGGAATGAGCAGTTCTTC.

This clonotype has ten or more counts. This rearrangement joins TRBV7-2 to TRBJ1-5; the D is unclear. Trimming shortened V by 5 bases and J by 11 bases, and 13 bases separated the two germline ends. The CDR3 length is 12 residues. The germline V gene has CDR1 SGHTA and CDR2 FQGNSA. The CDR3 DNA reads TGTGCCAGCAGCAGAAGGAGGGAGGCCCAGCATTTT. This translates into CASSRRREAQHF.

This clonotype came up many times. The chain uses TRBV20-1 and TRBJ2-3; 11 nucleotides line up with TRBD2. CDR1 and CDR2 (germline): DFQATT, SNEGSKA (reference sequence). The CDR3 covers 19 residues. J lost 6 bases, V lost 0 bases, and 17 bases had no gene match. CDR3 sequence reads: CSARDPNPGLAAPGDTQYF. CDR3 bases: TGCAGTGCTAGAGATCCGAACCCGGGACTAGCGGCTCCGGGGGATACGCAGTATTTT.

The V gene is TRBV6-1, the J gene TRBJ2-5; 9 bases are a match to TRBD1. Germline CDR1 is MNHNS and CDR2 is SASEGT. Trimming at V came to 6 bases and at J to 5 bases, leaving 13 bases not matched to a gene. This CDR3 comprises 16 residues. CDR3 DNA: TGTGCCAGCAGGGTCTCTCTACAGGGGGCAGGGGAGACCCAGTACTTC. Its protein is CASRVSLQGAGETQYF.

The genes are TRBV2 and TRBJ1-1, with 9 nucleotides matching TRBD1. The CDR3 sequence is 14 residues long. Germline values: CDR1 SNHLY, CDR2 FYNNEI. The J segment lost 1 base and the V segment lost 11 bases, leaving 8 bases of the junction unmatched. The CDR3 protein is CAVVRDRANTEAFF. In DNA form, the CDR3 reads TGTGCCGTAGTCCGGGACAGGGCGAACACTGAAGCTTTCTTT.

Only a few counts were recorded for this clonotype. V gene TRBV4-1 combines with J gene TRBJ2-1, with 7 bases matching TRBD2. J gave up 4 bases and V 2 bases, and 5 bases lay outside the gene matches. The germline gives CDR1 MGHRA, CDR2 YSYEKL. This CDR3 is 15 amino acids long. CDR3 sequence (DNA): TGCGCCAGCAGCCAACCCCCGGGGGGATACAATGAGCAGTTCTTC. Translating gives CASSQPPGGYNEQFF.

CDR3 in amino acids: CASSDRGPNSPLHF. For the CDR3, the DNA is TGTGCCAGCAGCGACAGGGGGCCAAATTCACCCCTCCACTTT. The V gene is TRBV7-2, the J gene TRBJ1-6; 10 nucleotides line up with TRBD1. The CDR3 loop spans 14 amino acids. V was clipped by 5 bases and J by 7 bases; unmatched bases: 2. Per the germline V gene, CDR1 is SGHTA and CDR2 is FQGNSA.

Only one count was recorded for this clonotype. The chain has TRBV4-2 and TRBJ2-1; a weak D match, TRBD2 (5 bases). CDR1 is LGHNA, CDR2 YNFKEQ, per germline. Trimming pared 2 bases from V and 5 bases from J, leaving 16 bases between. The CDR3 runs to 16 residues. CDR3 nucleotide sequence: TGTGCCAGCAGCCAATACTGGGGAGCGGAGAACAATGAGCAGTTCTTC. Encoded protein: CASSQYWGAENNEQFF.